A single T cell receptor beta chain is shown here with its context. Generated by immunoSEQ multiplex PCR, the TCRdb table keeps only in-frame clones and is missing some. This table holds 72,000 or so clones, about 86% found once. The data were obtained in a study of neoadjuvant anti-PD-1 for oral cavity cancer. About the research overall: Patients mostly received three to four biweekly nivolumab doses at 3 mg/kg before surgery. Non-progressing patients received a fourth nivolumab dose near day 43, then surgery on days 50-56.

The germline V gene encodes CDR1 MNHEY and CDR2 SMNVEV (reference sequence). The V end lost 2 bases, the J end lost 0 bases, and 8 bases lay between the germline ends. The CDR3 is 16 amino acids. The sequence was obtained from a person between 35 and 79 years old with oral cavity squamous cell carcinoma. Specimen: PBMCs, collected before nivolumab (anti-PD-1) treatment. The gene calls are TRBV27 and TRBJ2-6; D is unresolved. In DNA form, the CDR3 reads TGTGCCAGCAGTTTAGGCACACTCTCTGGGGCCAACGTCCTGACTTTC. Amino acids: CASSLGTLSGANVLTF.